This entry lists 9 T cell receptor beta chains sequenced from one sample in a study of T-cell memory formation after mild COVID-19. TCRdb fed the 5' RACE reads into MiXCR, producing one record per CDR3 protein. The table lists under 200,000 distinct CDR3 sequences, 10% to 15% of them singletons, with roughly 3.3% in the top ten. Input material: PBMCs or a T cell subset sorted from them (not recorded which). The origin of the receptors is a man younger than 35 who had mild COVID-19 (a few samples of this study predate the infection). Cell type and time point are not known.

The V gene is TRBV5-1, the J gene TRBJ1-6; D not resolved. The CDR3 covers 13 residues. Germline lookup yields CDR1 SGHRS and CDR2 YFSETQ. V was cut by 0 bases and J by 8 bases, with 6 bases left in between. The CDR3 DNA reads as TGCGCCAGCAGCTTGGCCGGGTATTCACCCCTCCACTTT. Translation gives CASSLAGYSPLHF.

This clonotype was picked up a small number of times. The rearrangement joins TRBV11-2 to TRBJ1-5; tentative D call: TRBD1 (5 bases). Germline values: CDR1 SGHAT, CDR2 FQNNGV. The V and J ends lost 5 bases and 0 bases respectively, with 14 bases between them. The CDR3 loop spans 16 amino acids. The CDR3 sequence: CASSPGGPYSNQPQHF. The CDR3 region has the DNA TGTGCCAGCAGCCCCGGGGGACCATATAGCAATCAGCCCCAGCATTTT.

This chain uses TRBV7-9 with TRBJ1-5; maybe TRBD1 (5 bases). V lost 4 bases and J lost 16, with 14 bases in between. Germline V CDR1 and CDR2: SEHNR, FQNEAQ (reference sequence). The CDR3 length is 11 residues. CDR3 nucleotide sequence: TGTGCCAGCAGCTCTGGGCAGGGCCCACATTTT. It codes for CASSSGQGPHF.

The chain joins TRBV20-1 to TRBJ1-1, with D unresolved. V was clipped by 3 bases and J by 1 base, with 15 bases between them. This CDR3 spans 15 amino acids. Germline loops: CDR1 DFQATT, CDR2 SNEGSKA (reference sequence). The CDR3 spells CSASQEGTGNTEAFF. The CDR3 coding sequence is TGCAGTGCTAGTCAGGAGGGAACGGGGAACACTGAAGCTTTCTTT.

This clonotype was counted at least ten times. The chain links TRBV6-2 or TRBV6-3 to TRBJ2-5; TRBD2 matches 12 bases. CDR1 and CDR2 from the germline V gene are MNHEY and SVGEGT. With V trimmed by 10 bases and J by 5 bases, 5 bases remained unmatched. The CDR3 runs 13 residues. CDR3 sequence (DNA): TGTGCCACCCGACTAGCGGGGGACGAGACCCAGTACTTC. This sequence encodes CATRLAGDETQYF.

The genes are TRBV15 and TRBJ2-7; perhaps TRBD2 as D (7 bases). From germline, CDR1 is LNHNV and CDR2 YYDKDF (reference sequence). Trimming removed 0 bases at V and 10 bases at J, with 13 bases between. The CDR3 totals 13 residues. The CDR3 region has the DNA TGTGCCACCAGCAGAGATAGGGGGGGGGACCAGTACTTC. Its translation: CATSRDRGGDQYF.

This clonotype showed up just a few times. The chain employs TRBV9 and TRBJ2-2, with 11 bases fitting TRBD1. Unmatched junction bases numbered 6, after V lost 5 bases and J lost 6 bases. Looked up from germline, CDR1 is SGDLS and CDR2 is YYNGEE. This CDR3 has 15 amino acids. CDR3 sequence: CASRPGQGGAGELFF. CDR3 coding DNA: TGTGCCAGCAGGCCGGGACAGGGGGGCGCCGGGGAGCTGTTTTTT.

This clonotype appeared a few times. This sequence joins TRBV10-2 and TRBJ1-4; D may be TRBD1 (5 bases). The CDR3 loop spans 14 amino acids. The germline V gene has CDR1 WSHSY and CDR2 SAAADI. V lost 0 bases to trimming and J lost 7 bases, with 9 bases between them. This CDR3 is CASSESRDREKLFF. CDR3 sequence (DNA): TGCGCCAGCAGTGAGTCCCGGGACCGTGAAAAACTGTTTTTT.

This rearrangement joins TRBV12-3 or TRBV12-4 to TRBJ2-3, with D possibly TRBD1 on 6 matching bases. This CDR3 is 15 amino acids long. The V gene lost 7 bases and the J gene lost 1 base, with 15 bases spanning the gap. This CDR3 is CASTKPGHRTDTQYF. The DNA for the CDR3 is TGTGCCAGCACCAAACCGGGACACCGCACAGATACGCAGTATTTT.